This T cell receptor beta chain originates from a study of cytomegalovirus exposure and HLA in healthy donors (dated by TCRdb to about 2017). About the investigation overall: According to an earlier analysis of 587 of the donors, about 180 million T cells yielded 117 million unique TCR beta sequences and about 280 Gb of sequence data. HLA typing covered class I and class II loci at four-digit resolution. Typing coverage varied by locus: roughly 629-630 donors for A, B, C, DRB1 and DQB1; some 520 for DQA1; around 610 for DPA1; some 470 for DPB1. A later genetic analysis used genome-wide SNP genotypes for about 65% of the roughly 670 donors, treating that subset as a discovery cohort. High-throughput TCR immunosequencing, statistical association of individual TCRs with disease status, and machine learning were combined to predict cytomegalovirus infection status. Using immunosequencing, the study profiled T cell repertoires from roughly 650 subjects and related those repertoires to cytomegalovirus serostatus. The study aimed to test whether signatures of past pathogen exposure could be identified by cataloging public T cell receptors. Roughly five DR-DQ haplotypes were handled as single units for association and clustering, since linkage in the cohort was strong. The later analysis used no new phenotypic data to find candidate immune exposures, relying instead on TCR beta sequences and their occurrence across donors. An early release covering roughly 640 HLA-typed donors comprised roughly 300 gigabases of sequencing data and about 90 million unique TCR sequences. Besides the first cohort of 666 subjects, a separate validation cohort made up of 90 to 150 different subjects was used. In a later analysis, previously published TCR beta repertoires from 500 to 750 donors were re-analyzed and high-resolution HLA genotyping was added so that TCR occurrence patterns could be studied. Donor age, sex, ethnicity and CMV serostatus were collected together with the repertoire data. Among about 400 genotyped donors of the cohort, an average of roughly 230,000 unique TCR beta nucleotide sequences was sequenced per donor, of which 15% to 20% were non-productive. Of the roughly 410 genotyped donors, approximately 81% were placed in the genetic ancestry cluster associated with self-reported Caucasian donors. An earlier analysis of several hundred of the donors applied high-throughput TCR beta sequencing to assess whether each TCR beta V gene segment acted as functional or pseudogenic. Every repertoire in the discovery cohort had been generated on one and the same sequencing platform. The paper's findings and limits, for the study overall: A later analysis reported that several top co-occurrence clusters appeared linked to parvovirus B19, influenza, CMV and Epstein-Barr virus. A cluster of highly shared sequence variants was judged likely to be a technical artifact of the sequencing pipeline. In both the original and validation cohorts, the classifier was reported to diagnose cytomegalovirus status with high specificity and sensitivity. Because counts were too low, around 17 rarely observed V segments, including chromosome 9 orphons, were left out of the earlier analysis of a few hundred of the donors. According to the authors, the approach could potentially be generalized to other disease states and immunological phenotypes. In a later analysis, HLA-associated TCR beta chains were found to be more clonally expanded and to have lower generation probabilities than equally common non-associated chains. Because HLA typing was unavailable for some donors at each locus, only the typed subset was used in association tests. A total of 150 or so TCR beta chains were listed by the study as associated with cytomegalovirus. In vitro tests confirmed that three of the cytomegalovirus-associated TCR beta chains recognize cytomegalovirus antigens. The presence/absence analyses assumed that sequencing depth was roughly uniform across donors, and that assumption may not be true. In an earlier analysis of more than 450 of the donors, most TCR beta V segments were observed in productive rearrangements about 87% or about 30% of the time, broadly matching IMGT annotations. Correlated functional status among segregating V segments might be attributable to linkage disequilibrium, but an unknown experimental factor could not be ruled out. A further reported finding was that TCR beta sequences accurately predicted the HLA-A and HLA-B alleles for most subjects in the first cohort. This cohort had only TCR beta chains sequenced, and the lack of alpha or paired-chain data limited which features could be detected. An association between a missense DCLRE1C variant and V-gene and J-gene trimming of TCR beta chains was found in a later genetic analysis and replicated in an independent cohort. CMV serostatus was the only immune exposure information available for the cohort. In a later analysis, TCR association rates were found to vary across HLA loci, with the most associated TCRs seen for DRB1 alleles and the fewest for HLA-C alleles. Because the 87-base-pair reads could not distinguish some IMGT-functional V segments, including TRBV6-2 and TRBV6-3, those segments were excluded. Assigning TCR associations to individual alleles was difficult when HLA alleles, especially DR and DQ, strongly co-occurred. A later analysis associated about 18,000 TCR beta sequences with specific HLA alleles at a false discovery rate of 0.05. In a later analysis, most CMV-associated TCR beta chains were found to appear HLA-restricted, with HLA associations seemingly driven largely by CMV exposure. According to a later genetic analysis, donors in an Asian-associated ancestry cluster had fewer N-insertions in productive TCRs than the approximately 670-donor mean. Most TCR sequences were observed very rarely across donors, whereas some public TCRs were present in many individuals.

V is pared back by 4 bases and J by 0 bases, with 8 bases lying between the germline termini. CDR1 and CDR2 (SGHRS, YFSETQ) derive from the germline V gene. The CDR3 numbers 15 residues from cysteine through phenylalanine. The entry retains the CDR3 DNA only, 45 bases that are in frame from base 1. The library was produced with the immunoSEQ multiplex PCR assay. A mixture of 60 forward primers for TCR Vbeta segments and 13 reverse primers for TCR Jbeta segments was used in the multiplex PCR. Amplification of the CDR3 region of rearranged TCR beta genes was performed with a multiplex PCR assay on genomic DNA. The amplified TCR beta libraries were sequenced on the Illumina HiSeq System as 87-base-pair reads. Regarding the original processing steps: In a later analysis, 80 million or so unique TCR beta chains were counted across the approximately 640 repertoires, and roughly 11 million of these chains were shared by at least two donors. Raw reads were error-corrected and collapsed into unique sequences by a nearest-neighbor algorithm in which closely related sequences were merged to remove PCR and sequencing errors. V, D and J gene segments were assigned by aligning CDR3 sequences to IMGT reference sequences. Each retained sequence needed at least a six-nucleotide match to both a V gene segment and a J gene segment. A rearrangement was called productive if the CDR3 had no stop codons and remained in frame with V and J, and every other rearrangement was called non-productive. Following IMGT convention, CDR3 was defined as the stretch from the second conserved V-encoded cysteine up to the conserved J-encoded phenylalanine. The earlier analysis of 450 to 750 of the donors excluded any sequence lacking an unambiguous match to a single V gene segment. An earlier analysis of several hundred of the donors classified V segments as functional when productive rearrangements were above 56.7% and as segregating when the standard deviation between donors was above 5%. A statistical classification framework was built for diagnosing cytomegalovirus status from the catalog of TCR beta chain sequences. In a later analysis, V and J genes were assigned by comparing TCR nucleotide sequences against IMGT/GENE-DB human TR gene sequences. In a later analysis, CDR3 sequences and most-parsimonious VDJ recombination scenarios were assigned using the TCRdist pipeline. In a later analysis, each TCR beta chain was defined by its CDR3 amino acid sequence together with its V-gene family, and reads lacking a unique V-gene family were excluded. As a way to deal with suspected cross-contamination and a sequencing artifact, a later analysis dropped 450 to 600 nucleotide sequences that were highly shared and had low generation probability. In a later analysis, a clonal expansion index for each public chain was calculated from normalized within-repertoire ranks of inferred template counts. In a later analysis, generation probabilities were computed using a VDJ recombination model fitted to out-of-frame rearrangements, and the results were checked against IGoR. In a later analysis, TCR-TCR, TCR-HLA and TCR-CMV co-occurrence was scored with hypergeometric tests, and a repertoire-size bias correction was applied to TCR pairs. A later analysis estimated false discovery rates by permuting HLA or CMV assignments 20 times. A later analysis grouped co-occurring TCRs with DBSCAN, adding TCRdist sequence similarity when clustering within HLA-allele-positive subsets. Co-occurrence clustering excluded repertoires with fewer than 30,000 or more than 120,000 public chains, plus five with anomalous nucleotide sharing. Drawn from immuneACCESS, this table holds only the in-frame rearrangements with V and J called that TCRdb kept. Clones are partly lost; checked studies trace under half to an unresolved V gene and leave the rest unexplained. V, J and clone size were drawn from that table, and D and trimming were deduced from the DNA. The sample has some 120,000 clones on record, about 80% of them singletons. Under 13% of the sample is in the top ten clones.

With respect to this clone: Its antigen target is currently unknown. No much larger clone is present one base from it, and per-base qualities are unavailable.

The cohort was made up of approximately 700 healthy bone marrow donors. All cohort members were sampled while nominally healthy, although unrecorded immune exposures were likely present. The donor was CMV seropositive and was included in the group of 250 to 300 seropositive cohort members. Each donor provided a peripheral blood sample, and peripheral blood mononuclear cells were used for TCR beta sequencing. Genomic DNA extraction from the blood cell samples was performed with the Qiagen DNeasy Blood Extraction Kit. The origin of this receptor is a man aged 30 to 39 in good health and CMV-seropositive. Recombination connected TRBV5-1 to TRBJ2-6; no D gene call is confident. Input material: PBMCs. The CDR3 amino acid sequence is: CASSPNPSGANVLTF. DNA sequence: TGCGCCAGCAGCCCTAATCCCTCTGGGGCCAACGTCCTGACTTTC. Supplemented by the reference TRBV5-1 and TRBJ2-6 proteins around the CDR3, the complete variable domain is KAGVTQTPRYLIKTRGQQVTLSCSPISGHRSVSWYQQTPGQGLQFLFEYFSETQRNKGNFPGRFSGRQFSNSRSEMNVSTLELGDSALYLCASSPNPSGANVLTFGAGSRLTVL.